This T cell receptor beta chain is from a study of T cell repertoires in cytomegalovirus infection. As for the study in general: Recently identified HLA-C-restricted CMV epitopes and well-studied HLA-B-restricted CMV epitopes were used by the study. From public TCR beta signatures came an indication of both CMV infection and matching HLA type. Overall study results and limits: The response measured ex vivo was dominated by TCR beta clonotypes (HLA-C-restricted and CMV-specific). The cumulative frequency of public TCR beta families distinguished individuals who carried CMV together with the relevant HLA.

This clonotype was seen ten or more times. Its antigen is not identified. TCRdb re-analysed the reads in MiXCR, keeping a single row per CDR3 protein. This sample has some 800,000 distinct CDR3 sequences, with 25% to 30% found just once. Per the germline V gene, CDR1 is SGHNT and CDR2 is YENEEA. Trimming pared 1 base from V and 5 bases from J, leaving 6 bases between. The CDR3 is 13 residues long. The sequences come from cultured CD8+ T cells from PBMCs, collected from culture after CMV antigen stimulation. The chain couples TRBV11-3 to TRBJ2-1; D is tentatively TRBD1 or TRBD2 (5 bases each). This receptor was identified in a human donor in good health (CMV status not recorded). Some clones in this sample may be carry-over from other donors' samples. The CDR3 sequence: CASSLAGHNEQFF. The CDR3 bases are TGTGCCAGCAGCTTAGCGGGGCACAATGAGCAGTTCTTC.